The rows below give T cell receptor beta chains drawn from one sample of a study of follicular helper T cells after annual influenza vaccination. The repertoire was sequenced with immunoSEQ multiplex PCR; TCRdb's copy has only in-frame clones and lacks some. Seen here are about 9,300 clones, over 85% observed once, and the top ten hold roughly 0.45%. This material consisted of CXCR5+ CD38- circulating T follicular helper cells from blood, taken on the day of influenza vaccination. The receptors originated from an adult who received the influenza vaccine. Both conserved end residues are part of each CDR3. Fields, in order: J gene, V gene, CDR3 protein.

j_call: TRBJ2-5; v_call: TRBV5-1; cdr3_aa: CASSSQGIQETQYF
j_call: TRBJ2-7; v_call: TRBV7-9; cdr3_aa: CASSRGGSLSYEQYF
j_call: TRBJ1-3; v_call: TRBV19; cdr3_aa: CASSQYFAEWGSGNTIYF
j_call: TRBJ2-1; v_call: TRBV30; cdr3_aa: CAWGGDSYNEQFF
j_call: TRBJ1-1; v_call: TRBV27; cdr3_aa: CASSFKPQGFEAFF
j_call: TRBJ1-2; v_call: TRBV6-5; cdr3_aa: CASSYSRTNYGYTF
j_call: TRBJ2-6; v_call: TRBV30; cdr3_aa: CASPTGANVLTF
j_call: TRBJ2-1; v_call: TRBV19; cdr3_aa: CASSIGEASSYNEQFF
j_call: TRBJ1-2; v_call: TRBV6-1; cdr3_aa: CASRTGISDYGYTF
j_call: TRBJ1-2; v_call: TRBV7-9; cdr3_aa: CASSLYPGEFYGYTF
j_call: TRBJ2-1; v_call: TRBV5-1; cdr3_aa: CASSQVTLGRLNEQFF
j_call: TRBJ2-3; v_call: TRBV5-1; cdr3_aa: CASSPLGGDTQYF
j_call: TRBJ2-7; v_call: TRBV4-3; cdr3_aa: CASSQEAADDYEQYF
j_call: TRBJ1-4; v_call: TRBV29-1; cdr3_aa: CSAKTGNIEKLFF
j_call: TRBJ1-1; v_call: TRBV7-8; cdr3_aa: CASSLEMNTEAFF
j_call: TRBJ2-2; v_call: TRBV18; cdr3_aa: CASSFGQGGTNTGELFF
j_call: TRBJ2-5; v_call: TRBV5-6; cdr3_aa: CASSFQGAGTQYF
j_call: TRBJ2-3; v_call: TRBV6-5; cdr3_aa: CATQGGGVNTQYF
j_call: TRBJ1-6; v_call: TRBV5-1; cdr3_aa: CASSLRQGNSPLHF
j_call: TRBJ2-5; v_call: TRBV6-1; cdr3_aa: CASSLEARTQYF
j_call: TRBJ1-4; v_call: TRBV7-2; cdr3_aa: CASSLVVGEKLFF
j_call: TRBJ2-1; v_call: TRBV7-6; cdr3_aa: CASSLGRGAYNEQFF
j_call: TRBJ1-4; v_call: TRBV5-6; cdr3_aa: CASSLAGVYEKLFF
j_call: TRBJ1-1; v_call: TRBV5-4; cdr3_aa: CASSRRTGMNTEAFF
j_call: TRBJ2-7; v_call: TRBV4-3; cdr3_aa: CASSPTLGFEQYF
j_call: TRBJ1-2; v_call: TRBV6-1; cdr3_aa: CASSGGLDYGYTF
j_call: TRBJ1-1; v_call: TRBV10-3; cdr3_aa: CAISDEGGNTEAFF
j_call: TRBJ2-7; v_call: TRBV5-1; cdr3_aa: CASSLGVRANEQYF
j_call: TRBJ1-5; v_call: TRBV19; cdr3_aa: CASSVQGGSNQPQHF
j_call: TRBJ2-7; v_call: TRBV6-1; cdr3_aa: CASKGTGGYEQYF
j_call: TRBJ2-3; v_call: TRBV5-1; cdr3_aa: CASTRAGGTDTQYF
j_call: TRBJ1-5; v_call: TRBV28; cdr3_aa: CASRGDSRQPQHF
j_call: TRBJ2-5; v_call: TRBV5-1; cdr3_aa: CASSLLGRSGTQYF
j_call: TRBJ2-5; v_call: TRBV27; cdr3_aa: CASSYSGTKETQYF
j_call: TRBJ2-1; v_call: TRBV6-1; cdr3_aa: CASSELGWERGGEQFF